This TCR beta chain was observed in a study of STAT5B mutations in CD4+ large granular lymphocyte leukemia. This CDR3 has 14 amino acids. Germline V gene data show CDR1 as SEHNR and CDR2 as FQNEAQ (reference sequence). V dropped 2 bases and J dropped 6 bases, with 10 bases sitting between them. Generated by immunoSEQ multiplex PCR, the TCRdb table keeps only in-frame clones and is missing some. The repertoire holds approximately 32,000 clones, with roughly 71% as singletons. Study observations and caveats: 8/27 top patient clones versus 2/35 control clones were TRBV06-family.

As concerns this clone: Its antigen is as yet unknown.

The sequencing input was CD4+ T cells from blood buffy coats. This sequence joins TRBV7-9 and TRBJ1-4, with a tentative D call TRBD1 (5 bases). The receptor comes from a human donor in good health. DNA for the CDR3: TGTGCCAGCAGCTTATTGGTGGGGGATGAAAAACTGTTTTTT. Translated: CASSLLVGDEKLFF.